The text below deals with one T cell receptor (beta chain). Its target is unknown. The sample belongs to a study of identical twins. Notes on the study in general: Clonotypes of the beta chain that were abundant in cord blood carried fewer insertions (memory repertoires showed none). The study found excess low generation probability among twin-shared out-of-frame alpha sequences. One should note that invariant MAIT and iNKT cells could partly confound zero-insertion analyses.

With template switching, a universal primer site was added, and the cDNA carried unique molecular identifiers. TCRdb analysed the 5' RACE reads with MiXCR anew, one entry per CDR3 protein. The table records about 260,000 distinct CDR3 sequences, approximately 7% of them present only once. These sequences were also reported in another study, on yellow fever vaccine responses in identical twins.

This clonotype was sampled from a woman aged 18-30 years in good health. The specimen was memory (CD45RO+) T cells sorted from blood.

CDR3 region: CSVESRDRGNGYTF. The CDR3 region has the DNA TGCAGCGTTGAGAGTAGGGACAGGGGTAATGGCTACACCTTC. The gene calls are TRBV29-1 and TRBJ1-2; TRBD1 matches 10 bases. Germline V gene data show CDR1 as SQVTM and CDR2 as ANQGSEA. Germline trimming cut 3 bases from V and 6 bases from J; bases unmatched to any gene: 7. The CDR3 contains 14 residues.